This T cell receptor beta chain was sequenced during a study of T cell repertoires in cytomegalovirus infection. Regarding this clonotype: Its antigen remains unknown.

The CDR3 is 11 amino acids. Germline V CDR1 and CDR2: MNHEY, SVGEGT. V lost 8 bases and J 10 bases, leaving 14 bases between the germline ends. MiXCR, run by TCRdb on the reads, gives a single entry per CDR3 protein. The sample has roughly 920,000 distinct CDR3 sequences, more than 25% seen once; the top ten hold over 11%. The clonotype comes from a human donor in good health (CMV status not recorded). Some clones in this sample may be carry-over from other donors' samples. The chain links TRBV6-2 or TRBV6-3 to TRBJ2-5; D uncertain. The input for sequencing was cultured CD8+ T cells from PBMCs, taken from culture after CMV antigen stimulation. CDR3 protein: CASGPIGHQYF. In DNA form, the CDR3 reads TGTGCCAGCGGCCCCATCGGGCACCAGTACTTC.